The clone carrying this TCR beta chain showed up just a few times. The antigen remains unidentified. The sample comes from a study of T cells in Graves' hyperthyroidism and ophthalmopathy. General observations from the study: Blood also showed most of the thyroid clonotypes that were expanded above 0.001. A model of 13 V-J pairs discriminated ophthalmopathy from stable hyperthyroidism.

Amplification targeted TCR beta CDR3 regions from RNA transcripts. A set of HTBI primers served as the primers for a first-round RT-PCR of the TCR CDR3. TCRdb independently ran MiXCR on the multiplex PCR reads; one entry per CDR3 protein. This sample carries fewer than 650,000 distinct CDR3 sequences, approximately 15% of them seen once, and the ten largest clones take around 5.4%. Blood was sampled at initial diagnosis of hyperthyroidism, prior to onset of any ophthalmopathy symptoms. The PBMCs were taken from approximately 9 ml of fresh peripheral blood. In germline, CDR1 is GTSNPN, CDR2 SVGIG (reference sequence). This CDR3 contains 13 residues. V gave up 5 bases and J gave up 3 bases; unmatched junction bases: 7.

The sequencing sample was made of blood. This chain uses TRBV30 with TRBJ2-7; 7 bases are shared with TRBD1. The receptor's source is a woman under 40 with Graves' hyperthyroidism that later progressed to Graves' ophthalmopathy. CDR3 region: CAWRPGQYYEQYF. CDR3 bases: TGTGCCTGGCGCCCGGGACAGTACTACGAGCAGTACTTC.